One and the same sample provided the 18 T cell receptor beta chains below, sequenced in a study of PD-1 blockade in classical Hodgkin lymphoma. TCRdb keeps only in-frame clones here, not all; method: immunoSEQ multiplex PCR. In the table there are about 100,000 clones, roughly 91% of which are singletons. Each patient experienced a relapse that followed autologous stem cell transplantation, and brentuximab vedotin exposure varied. The sequencing used peripheral blood mononuclear cells (PBMCs), collected before the second cycle of nivolumab. The source is a human donor with classical Hodgkin lymphoma.

J is TRBJ1-5 and V is TRBV9; D gene unclear. Germline V lookup: CDR1 SGDLS, CDR2 YYNGEE. The CDR3 covers 14 residues. V was cut by 3 bases and J by 7 bases, with 14 bases left in between. In DNA, the CDR3 is TGTGCCAGCAGCGAAGGAACCAGGAGACAGCCCCAGCATTTT. It translates to CASSEGTRRQPQHF.

This clone has more than one count but fewer than ten. The chain carries TRBV30 and TRBJ1-1, with unresolved D. CDR3 length: 13 residues. CDR1 is GTSNPN and CDR2 is SVGIG in the germline V gene (reference sequence). V lost 4 bases and J lost 8, with 17 bases in between. This chain's CDR3 is CAWTPTSLSEAFF. Here the CDR3 DNA reads TGTGCCTGGACTCCCACCTCCTTGTCCGAAGCTTTCTTT. The variable domain in full, with the rest retrieved from reference TRBV30 and TRBJ1-1, is SQTIHQWPATLVQPVGSPLSLECTVEGTSNPNLYWYRQAAGRGLQLLFYSVGIGQISSEVPQNLSASRPQDRQFILSSKKLLLSDSGFYLCAWTPTSLSEAFFGQGTRLTVV.

V usage is TRBV7-8 and J usage is TRBJ2-7, with D hard to call. CDR1 and CDR2 from the germline V gene are SGHVS and FQNEAQ. The V end was cut by 5 bases, the J end by 7 bases, with 18 bases between. This CDR3 is 14 amino acids long. The DNA of the CDR3 is TGTGCCAGCAGCCCCATATTTAACCACGCTGAGCAGTACTTC. Translating it yields CASSPIFNHAEQYF.

The V call is TRBV4-2, the J call TRBJ2-3; TRBD2 matches 13 bases. Germline CDR1 LGHNA, CDR2 YNFKEQ. The V gene end was trimmed by 4 bases and the J gene end by 0 bases; junction bases not matched to a gene: 13. CDR3 size: 20 residues. CDR3 residues: CASSRTGLAGLVASTDTQYF. CDR3 in DNA: TGTGCCAGCAGCCGGACGGGACTAGCGGGGTTGGTCGCTAGCACAGATACGCAGTATTTT.

This chain links TRBV5-5 with TRBJ1-6, with D possibly being TRBD1 (6 bases). The germline gives CDR1 SGHKS, CDR2 YYEKEE (reference sequence). This CDR3 has 13 amino acids. The V gene lost 3 bases and the J gene lost 7 bases, with 8 bases spanning the gap. In DNA, the CDR3 is TGTGCCAGCAGCTCTGACAGGAATTCACCCCTCCACTTT. Protein: CASSSDRNSPLHF.

The V and J genes are TRBV7-2 and TRBJ2-5; 8 bases are a match to TRBD2. The CDR3 sequence is 13 residues long. With 5 bases clipped from V and 3 bases from J, the junction kept 2 bases outside the gene matches. Germline V gene sequence: CDR1 SGHTA, CDR2 FQGNSA. The DNA of the CDR3 is TGTGCCAGCAGCCCGGGGGGGAAAGAGACCCAGTACTTC. Translating it yields CASSPGGKETQYF.

V is TRBV7-6 and J is TRBJ2-7; D unclear. CDR1 is SGHVS and CDR2 is FNYEAQ in the germline V gene. This CDR3 has 15 residues. V lost 1 base, J lost 6 bases, and 16 bases lay in between. CDR3 coding DNA: TGTGCCAGCAGCTTAGGCCCCGCAGCAGCCGGCGAGCAGTACTTC. Translation: CASSLGPAAAGEQYF.

This chain uses TRBV7-9 with TRBJ1-5, with D hard to call. Germline V gene lookup returns CDR1 SEHNR and CDR2 FQNEAQ (reference sequence). The ends were cut back, 4 bases at V and 0 bases at J, with 19 bases in the middle. This CDR3 spans 18 amino acids. The DNA of the CDR3 is TGTGCCAGCAGCTCAACCCTGGACGTGTCCGTTAGCAATCAGCCCCAGCATTTT. It specifies CASSSTLDVSVSNQPQHF.

This rearrangement joins TRBV28 to TRBJ1-3, with 7 bases aligning to TRBD1. Trimming removed 5 bases from V and 5 bases from J; junction bases left unmatched: 6. Germline V gene data show CDR1 as MDHEN and CDR2 as SYDVKM. The CDR3 length is 14 residues. The CDR3 DNA follows: TGTGCCAGCAGTCAGGGGGTCACTAGAAACACCATATATTTT. Its protein is CASSQGVTRNTIYF.

This clone was counted a single time. This rearrangement joins TRBV7-2 to TRBJ1-2, with no clear D. The CDR3 runs to 12 residues. V gave up 5 bases and J gave up 1 base, with 5 bases separating them. Germline V lookup: CDR1 SGHTA, CDR2 FQGNSA. DNA of the CDR3: TGTGCCAGCAGCCTGTTTAACTATGGCTACACCTTC. This encodes CASSLFNYGYTF.

The chain couples TRBV11-3 to TRBJ2-1, with D unresolved. Per the germline V gene, CDR1 is SGHNT and CDR2 is YENEEA. The V gene lost 5 bases and the J gene lost 9 bases, with 11 bases spanning the gap. This CDR3 is built from 12 residues. CDR3 protein: CASSILGPEQFF. CDR3 DNA: TGTGCCAGCAGCATTCTCGGTCCTGAGCAGTTCTTC.

In this sample, this clone turned up once. The chain joins TRBV6-5 to TRBJ1-1; the match to TRBD1 covers 8 bases. Losses at the gene ends were 4 bases for V and 0 bases for J; bases not matched to a gene: 7. The CDR3 consists of 16 residues. The V gene's germline CDR1 is MNHEY and CDR2 SVGAGI. The CDR3 bases are TGTGCCAGCAGTTCAGGGGGCTGGTACATGAACACTGAAGCTTTCTTT. This translates into CASSSGGWYMNTEAFF.

This sequence joins TRBV19 and TRBJ1-5, with D unresolved. The CDR3 loop spans 17 amino acids. V was shortened by 3 bases and J by 0 bases, with 15 bases between the two germline ends. Germline values: CDR1 LNHDA, CDR2 SQIVND (reference sequence). Here the CDR3 DNA reads TGTGCCAGTAGTATGACTGTACCTATCTATAGCAATCAGCCCCAGCATTTT. This codes for CASSMTVPIYSNQPQHF.

This clone has more than one count but fewer than ten. J is TRBJ2-2 and V is TRBV6-4; D remains ambiguous. Germline CDR1 is MRHNA and CDR2 is SNTAGT. The germline V and J ends were trimmed by 4 bases and 1 base, with 4 bases remaining between them. The length of the CDR3 is 13 residues. The CDR3: CASSGGNTGELFF. The CDR3 DNA reads TGTGCCAGCAGTGGAGGGAACACCGGGGAGCTGTTTTTT.

This clone was counted at least ten times. The rearrangement uses TRBV27 and TRBJ1-1; possibly TRBD1 for D (5 bases). This CDR3 region has 14 residues. Germline V gene lookup returns CDR1 MNHEY and CDR2 SMNVEV (reference sequence). Trimming took 4 bases from V and 0 from J, leaving 9 bases between them. In DNA form, the CDR3 reads TGTGCCAGCAGTTACAGGTTCATGAACACTGAAGCTTTCTTT. This sequence encodes CASSYRFMNTEAFF.

The chain employs TRBV14 and TRBJ2-2; TRBD2 agrees at 11 bases. The V segment lost 5 bases and the J segment 4 bases; nucleotides outside the gene matches: 6. The germline CDR1 and CDR2 sequences are SGHDN and FVKESK. This CDR3 has 16 amino acids. DNA for the CDR3: TGTGCCAGCAGCTCCCTAGCGGGGGGCTTCACCGGGGAGCTGTTTTTT. This translates into CASSSLAGGFTGELFF.

The chain's CDR3 is CASRSTASYNSPLHF. The CDR3 DNA is TGCGCCAGCAGATCAACTGCCTCCTATAATTCACCCCTCCACTTT. This chain uses TRBV4-3 with TRBJ1-6; D is undetermined. The CDR3 covers 15 residues. The V end was cut by 6 bases, the J end by 0 bases, with 9 bases between. The germline gives CDR1 LGHNA, CDR2 YSLEER.

J is TRBJ2-2 and V is TRBV2, with TRBD2 matching over 7 bases. The germline V gene has CDR1 SNHLY and CDR2 FYNNEI. This CDR3 spans 19 amino acids. The V segment lost 2 bases and the J segment 6 bases; nucleotides outside the gene matches: 18. The CDR3 DNA sequence: TGTGCCAGCAGTGAAATTAAGGTCGGACTAGTCGTAGGTCCCGGGGAGCTGTTTTTT. This gives the protein CASSEIKVGLVVGPGELFF.